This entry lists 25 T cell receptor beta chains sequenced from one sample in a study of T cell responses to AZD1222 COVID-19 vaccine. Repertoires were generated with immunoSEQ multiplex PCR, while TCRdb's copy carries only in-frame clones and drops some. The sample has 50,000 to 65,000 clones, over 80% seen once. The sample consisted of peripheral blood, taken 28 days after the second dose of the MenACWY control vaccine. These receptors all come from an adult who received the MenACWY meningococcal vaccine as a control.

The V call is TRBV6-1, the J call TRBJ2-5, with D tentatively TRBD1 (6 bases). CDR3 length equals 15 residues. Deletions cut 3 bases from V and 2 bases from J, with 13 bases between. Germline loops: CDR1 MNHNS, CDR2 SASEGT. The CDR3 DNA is TGTGCCAGCAGTGAGTCAGGACAGTTTCAAGAGACCCAGTACTTC. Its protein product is CASSESGQFQETQYF.

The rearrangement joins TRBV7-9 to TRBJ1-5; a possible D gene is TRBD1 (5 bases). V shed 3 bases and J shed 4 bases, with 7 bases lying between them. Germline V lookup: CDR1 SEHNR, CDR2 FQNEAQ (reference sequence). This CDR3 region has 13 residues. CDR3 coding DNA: TGTGCCAGCAGCTTTCAGGGAAATCAGCCCCAGCATTTT. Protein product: CASSFQGNQPQHF.

The CDR3 is CASSATGEKLFF. In DNA form, the CDR3 reads TGTGCCAGCAGTGCGACGGGTGAAAAACTGTTTTTT. The rearrangement joins TRBV25-1 to TRBJ1-4; D call uncertain. The germline V gene has CDR1 MGHDK and CDR2 SYGVNS. The CDR3 extends over 12 amino acids. V shed 4 bases and J shed 7 bases, with 7 bases lying between them. Combining the CDR3 with reference TRBV25-1 and TRBJ1-4 gives the whole variable domain EADIYQTPRYLVIGTGKKITLECSQTMGHDKMYWYQQDPGMELHLIHYSYGVNSTEKGDLSSESTVSRIRTEHFPLTLESARPSHTSQYLCASSATGEKLFFGSGTQLSVL.

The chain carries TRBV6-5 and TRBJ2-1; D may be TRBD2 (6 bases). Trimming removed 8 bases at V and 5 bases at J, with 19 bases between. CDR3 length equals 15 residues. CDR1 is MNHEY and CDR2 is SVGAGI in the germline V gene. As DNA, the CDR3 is TGTGCCAGCTCAGTCCTGTTCGGGGGAAACAATGAGCAGTTCTTC. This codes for CASSVLFGGNNEQFF.

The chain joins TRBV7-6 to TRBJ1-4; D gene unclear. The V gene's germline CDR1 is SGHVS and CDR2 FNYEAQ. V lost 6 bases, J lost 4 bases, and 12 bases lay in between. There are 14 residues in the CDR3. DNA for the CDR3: TGTGCCAGCAGGTCAGCGGGTTATAATGAAAAACTGTTTTTT. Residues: CASRSAGYNEKLFF.

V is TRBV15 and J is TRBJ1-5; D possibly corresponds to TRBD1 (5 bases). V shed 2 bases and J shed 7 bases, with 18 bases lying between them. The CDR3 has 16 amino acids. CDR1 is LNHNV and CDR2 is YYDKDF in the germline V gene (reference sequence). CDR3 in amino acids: CATSRQSAGPGQPQHF. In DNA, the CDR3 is TGTGCCACCAGCAGACAGTCTGCGGGACCGGGGCAGCCCCAGCATTTT.

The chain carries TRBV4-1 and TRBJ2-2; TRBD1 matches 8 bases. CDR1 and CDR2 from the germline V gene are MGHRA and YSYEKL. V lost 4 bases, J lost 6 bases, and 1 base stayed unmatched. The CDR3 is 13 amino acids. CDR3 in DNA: TGCGCCAGCAGCCCGACAGGGGCCGGGGAGCTGTTTTTT. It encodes CASSPTGAGELFF.

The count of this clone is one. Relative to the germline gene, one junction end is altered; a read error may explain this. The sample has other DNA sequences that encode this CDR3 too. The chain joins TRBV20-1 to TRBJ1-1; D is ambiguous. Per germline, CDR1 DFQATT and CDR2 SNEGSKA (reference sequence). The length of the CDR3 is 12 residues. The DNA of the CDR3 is TGCAGTGCTAGTCTGGCAGTCTCTGAGGCTTTCTTT. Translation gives CSASLAVSEAFF.

In DNA, the CDR3 is TGTGCCAGCAGCGTAGATGGGGAGAATGATGAAGCTTTCTTT. It specifies CASSVDGENDEAFF. The genes are TRBV9 and TRBJ1-1, with D hard to call. V lost 0 bases, J lost 7 bases, and 13 bases lay in between. The germline CDR1 and CDR2 sequences are SGDLS and YYNGEE. The CDR3 extends over 14 amino acids.

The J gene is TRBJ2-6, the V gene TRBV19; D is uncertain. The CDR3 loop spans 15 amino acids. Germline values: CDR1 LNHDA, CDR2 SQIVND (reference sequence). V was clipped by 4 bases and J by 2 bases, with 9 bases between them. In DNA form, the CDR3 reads TGTGCCAGTAGTACCCCCAACCCTGGGGCCAACGTCCTGACTTTC. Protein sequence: CASSTPNPGANVLTF.

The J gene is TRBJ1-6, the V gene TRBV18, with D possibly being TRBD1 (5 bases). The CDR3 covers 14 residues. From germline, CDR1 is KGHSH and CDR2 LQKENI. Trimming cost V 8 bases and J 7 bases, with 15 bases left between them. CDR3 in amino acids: CASARDRRNSPLHF. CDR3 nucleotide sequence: TGTGCCAGCGCCAGGGACCGTCGGAATTCACCCCTCCACTTT.

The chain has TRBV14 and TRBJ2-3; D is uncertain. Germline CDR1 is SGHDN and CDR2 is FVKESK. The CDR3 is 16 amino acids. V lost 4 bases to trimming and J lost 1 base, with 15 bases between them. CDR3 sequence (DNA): TGTGCCAGCAGCCTCCTGACGCCGGCGCGCACAGATACGCAGTATTTT. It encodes CASSLLTPARTDTQYF.

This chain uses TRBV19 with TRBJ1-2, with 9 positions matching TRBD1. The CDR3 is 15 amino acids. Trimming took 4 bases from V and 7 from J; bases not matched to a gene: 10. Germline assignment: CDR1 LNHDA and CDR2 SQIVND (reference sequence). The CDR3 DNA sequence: TGTGCCAGTAGTACCACGACAGGGGGGGAACGTGGCTACACCTTC. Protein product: CASSTTTGGERGYTF. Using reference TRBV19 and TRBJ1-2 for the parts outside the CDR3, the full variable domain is DGGITQSPKYLFRKEGQNVTLSCEQNLNHDAMYWYRQDPGQGLRLIYYSQIVNDFQKGDIAEGYSVSREKKESFPLTVTSAQKNPTAFYLCASSTTTGGERGYTFGSGTRLTVV.

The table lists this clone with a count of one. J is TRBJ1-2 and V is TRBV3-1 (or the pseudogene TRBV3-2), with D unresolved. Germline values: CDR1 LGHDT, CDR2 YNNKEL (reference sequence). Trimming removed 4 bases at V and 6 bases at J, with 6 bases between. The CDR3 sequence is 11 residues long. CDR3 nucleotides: TGTGCCAGCAGCCTGGATAATGGCTACACCTTC. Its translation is CASSLDNGYTF.

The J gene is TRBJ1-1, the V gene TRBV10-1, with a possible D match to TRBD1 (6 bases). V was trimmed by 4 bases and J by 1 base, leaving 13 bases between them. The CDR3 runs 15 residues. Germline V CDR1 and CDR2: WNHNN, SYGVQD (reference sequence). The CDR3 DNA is TGCGCCAGCAGTGGACCAGACAGGCGGAACACTGAAGCTTTCTTT. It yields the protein CASSGPDRRNTEAFF.

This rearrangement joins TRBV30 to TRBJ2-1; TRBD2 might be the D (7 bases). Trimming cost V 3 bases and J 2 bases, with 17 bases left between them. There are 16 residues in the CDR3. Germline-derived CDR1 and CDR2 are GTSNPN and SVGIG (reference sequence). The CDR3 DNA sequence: TGTGCCTGGAGCCCCCCGCGGGGGCCTACCTACAATGAGCAGTTCTTC. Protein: CAWSPPRGPTYNEQFF. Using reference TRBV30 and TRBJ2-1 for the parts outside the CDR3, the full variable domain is SQTIHQWPATLVQPVGSPLSLECTVEGTSNPNLYWYRQAAGRGLQLLFYSVGIGQISSEVPQNLSASRPQDRQFILSSKKLLLSDSGFYLCAWSPPRGPTYNEQFFGPGTRLTVL.

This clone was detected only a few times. The DNA for the CDR3 is TGTGCCAGTAGTTGGGGCGTCCCCGGGGAGCTGTTTTTT. It specifies CASSWGVPGELFF. The chain uses TRBV19 and TRBJ2-2, with TRBD1 as a possible D gene (5 bases). Germline V gives CDR1 LNHDA, CDR2 SQIVND (reference sequence). The V end was cut by 5 bases, the J end by 6 bases, with 10 bases between. The CDR3 length is 13 residues.

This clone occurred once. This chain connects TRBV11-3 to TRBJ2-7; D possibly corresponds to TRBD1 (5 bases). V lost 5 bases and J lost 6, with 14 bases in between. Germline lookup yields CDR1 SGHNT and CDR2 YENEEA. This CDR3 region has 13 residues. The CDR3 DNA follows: TGTGCCAGCAGCCAATCCCCAGGGCTCGAGCAGTACTTC. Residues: CASSQSPGLEQYF.

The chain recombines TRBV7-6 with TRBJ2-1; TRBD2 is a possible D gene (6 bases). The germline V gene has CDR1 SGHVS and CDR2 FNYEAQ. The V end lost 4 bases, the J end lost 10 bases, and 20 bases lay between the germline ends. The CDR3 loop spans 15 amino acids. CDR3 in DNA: TGTGCCAGCAGCTCTTTCCCCTTATCTAGCGACGAGCAGTTCTTC. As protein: CASSSFPLSSDEQFF.

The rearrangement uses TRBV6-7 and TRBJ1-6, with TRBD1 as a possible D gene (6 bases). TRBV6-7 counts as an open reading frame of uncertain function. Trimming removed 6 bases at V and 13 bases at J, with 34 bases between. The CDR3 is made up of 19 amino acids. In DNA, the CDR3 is TGTGCCAGCAGGGGGGCGACAGTTAGATGGTGGATACGGGTTGCGCCCCTCCACTTT. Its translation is CASRGATVRWWIRVAPLHF.

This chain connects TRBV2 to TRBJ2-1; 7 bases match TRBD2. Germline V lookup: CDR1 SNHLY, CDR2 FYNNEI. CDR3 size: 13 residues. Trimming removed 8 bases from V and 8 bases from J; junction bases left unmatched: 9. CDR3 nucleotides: TGTGCCAGCTCCGGGACTACTATTTATGAGCAGTTCTTC. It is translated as CASSGTTIYEQFF.

The CDR3 DNA reads TGTGCCAGCAATTGGGCGGGCACAGATACGCAGTATTTT. Amino acid sequence: CASNWAGTDTQYF. The rearrangement joins TRBV2 to TRBJ2-3; D gene uncertain. Germline CDR1 SNHLY, CDR2 FYNNEI. The CDR3 loop spans 13 amino acids. V was shortened by 7 bases and J by 1 base, with 9 bases between the two germline ends.

CDR3 protein: CATSDRQGNQPQHF. The CDR3 DNA follows: TGTGCCACCAGTGACAGACAGGGGAATCAGCCCCAGCATTTT. The V call is TRBV24-1, the J call TRBJ1-5; 8 bases match TRBD1. Germline CDR1 KGHDR, CDR2 SFDVKD. J was trimmed by 4 bases and V by 4 bases; bases with no gene match: 2. The CDR3 runs to 14 residues.

CDR3 DNA sequence: TGTGCCAGCAGTTCAACAGGGTACTGGGAGCAGTTCTTC. As protein: CASSSTGYWEQFF. The chain has TRBV6-2 or TRBV6-3 and TRBJ2-1, with D maybe TRBD1 (6 bases). Germline CDR1 reads MNHEY; CDR2 reads SVGEGT. Trimming left V 4 bases short and J 10 bases short, with 14 bases between. The CDR3 length is 13 residues.

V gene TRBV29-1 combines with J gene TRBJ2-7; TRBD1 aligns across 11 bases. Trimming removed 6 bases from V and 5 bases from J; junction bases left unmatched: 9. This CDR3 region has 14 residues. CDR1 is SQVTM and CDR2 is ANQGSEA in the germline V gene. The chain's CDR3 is CSVAWDRGGHEQYF. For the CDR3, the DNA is TGCAGCGTCGCATGGGACAGGGGGGGTCACGAGCAGTACTTC.